This passage covers 32 T cell receptor beta chains from one sample sequenced in a study of Ad26.COV2.S vaccination and SARS-CoV-2 variants (dated by TCRdb to about 2021). In light of the paper, this sample's treatment or condition label describes: about 20 received Ad26.COV2.S at low or high dose, single or two shots; roughly five received placebo; per-sample allocation not given. For vaccine and placebo recipients, the sequenced repertoires came from samples collected on day 63 after the first injection. Libraries were prepared through the immunoSEQ multiplex PCR assay. In TCRdb, the immuneACCESS table is reduced to in-frame sequences with V and J assigned. These tables do not hold every clone; where another copy was compared, an unresolved V gene accounts for under half, and the others remain unexplained. The sample records fewer than 400,000 clones, 90% of which are singletons. The biggest ten clones account for 4.5% to 5.5% of the sample.

Specimen: peripheral blood, collected in a trial of Ad26.COV2.S vaccine versus placebo. The receptors derive from a person aged 18-65 years who received the Ad26.COV2.S COVID-19 vaccine or a placebo.

The chain recombines TRBV9 with TRBJ2-5, with D possibly being TRBD2 (7 bases). CDR1 is SGDLS, CDR2 YYNGEE, per germline. V gave up 0 bases and J gave up 5 bases, with 14 bases separating them. This CDR3 is built from 15 residues. The DNA of the CDR3 is TGTGCCAGCAGCGTAGATCGGGGGGCGTTTGAGACCCAGTACTTC. It encodes CASSVDRGAFETQYF.

The chain carries TRBV27 and TRBJ2-1, with D tentatively TRBD1 (5 bases). CDR1 MNHEY and CDR2 SMNVEV come from the germline V gene (reference sequence). The germline V and J ends were trimmed by 6 bases and 0 bases, with 15 bases remaining between them. The length of the CDR3 is 16 residues. The DNA of the CDR3 is TGTGCCAGCAGGCCCCAGGGTTCTTACTCCTACAATGAGCAGTTCTTC. Encoded protein: CASRPQGSYSYNEQFF.

The V and J genes are TRBV11-2 and TRBJ2-1; 13 bases map to TRBD2. This CDR3 contains 19 residues. The V and J ends lost 1 base and 7 bases, in that order; junction bases with no gene match: 13. Germline V gene sequence: CDR1 SGHAT, CDR2 FQNNGV. CDR3 region: CASSLGGLAGAWGRNEQFF. CDR3 nucleotides: TGTGCCAGCAGCTTAGGCGGACTAGCGGGAGCATGGGGGAGGAATGAGCAGTTCTTC. The complete variable domain, with remaining parts taken from reference TRBV11-2 and TRBJ2-1, reads EAGVAQSPRYKIIEKRQSVAFWCNPISGHATLYWYQQILGQGPKLLIQFQNNGVVDDSQLPKDRFSAERLKGVDSTLKIQPAKLEDSAVYLCASSLGGLAGAWGRNEQFFGPGTRLTVL.

Only one count was recorded for this clone. The chain couples TRBV9 to TRBJ2-3; the D gene is possibly TRBD2 (5 bases). The CDR3 sequence is 15 residues long. Germline-derived CDR1 and CDR2 are SGDLS and YYNGEE. With 4 bases removed from V and 4 bases from J, the gap between germline ends came to 16 bases. The CDR3 DNA reads as TGTGCCAGCAGCTCTAGCCTGTCTTGGGCAGATACGCAGTATTTT. This sequence encodes CASSSSLSWADTQYF.

This chain connects TRBV3-1 (or the pseudogene TRBV3-2) to TRBJ2-3, with unresolved D. Germline lookup yields CDR1 LGHDT and CDR2 YNNKEL (reference sequence). The CDR3 is 13 amino acids. V was clipped by 3 bases and J by 3 bases, with 7 bases between them. CDR3 sequence reads: CASSHHATDTQYF. CDR3 DNA: TGTGCCAGCAGCCACCACGCAACAGATACGCAGTATTTT.

This chain connects TRBV5-8 to TRBJ1-3; possibly TRBD1 for D (5 bases). With 1 base removed from V and 4 bases from J, the gap between germline ends came to 15 bases. CDR3 length: 16 amino acids. Germline CDR1 is SGHTS and CDR2 is YDEGEE. In nucleotides, the CDR3 is TGTGCCAGCAGCTTGCGGGGTGGCCGGGACGGAAACACCATATATTTT. Residues: CASSLRGGRDGNTIYF.

The gene calls are TRBV12-3 or TRBV12-4 and TRBJ1-2; no clear D. V gave up 1 base and J gave up 5 bases, with 8 bases separating them. There are 13 residues in the CDR3. CDR3 nucleotides: TGTGCCAGCAGTTTAGGGACTACGTATGGCTACACCTTC. Encoded protein: CASSLGTTYGYTF.

V is TRBV28 and J is TRBJ1-4; D may be TRBD1 (6 bases). Between the trimmed V and J ends, which lost 8 bases and 8 bases, there was a span of 15 bases. Per germline, CDR1 MDHEN and CDR2 SYDVKM. The CDR3 extends over 13 amino acids. CDR3 protein: CASGQQGPEKLFF. CDR3 coding DNA: TGTGCCAGCGGTCAACAGGGACCCGAAAAACTGTTTTTT.

This chain links TRBV6-5 with TRBJ1-4, with TRBD1 matching over 9 bases. This CDR3 is 15 amino acids long. J was trimmed by 5 bases and V by 4 bases; bases with no gene match: 5. Germline V CDR1 and CDR2: MNHEY, SVGAGI. The DNA of the CDR3 is TGTGCCAGCAGTTTAACAGGGGGCTGGAATGAAAAACTGTTTTTT. Amino acids: CASSLTGGWNEKLFF.

The chain joins TRBV12-3 or TRBV12-4 to TRBJ1-6; D not certain. With 6 bases removed from V and 4 bases from J, the gap between germline ends came to 7 bases. The length of the CDR3 is 13 residues. The CDR3 DNA reads as TGTGCCAGCAGAGCCGGATATAATTCACCCCTCCACTTT. Translated, it gives CASRAGYNSPLHF.

The chain employs TRBV19 and TRBJ1-2; no clear D. The CDR3 totals 15 residues. The germline V and J ends were trimmed by 1 base and 4 bases, with 13 bases remaining between them. Germline-derived CDR1 and CDR2 are LNHDA and SQIVND (reference sequence). The DNA for the CDR3 is TGTGCCAGTAGTATAGCCGCTGGGGAGACCTATGGCTACACCTTC. Translated: CASSIAAGETYGYTF. Using reference TRBV19 and TRBJ1-2 for the parts outside the CDR3, the full variable domain is DGGITQSPKYLFRKEGQNVTLSCEQNLNHDAMYWYRQDPGQGLRLIYYSQIVNDFQKGDIAEGYSVSREKKESFPLTVTSAQKNPTAFYLCASSIAAGETYGYTFGSGTRLTVV.

V is TRBV19 and J is TRBJ2-7, with D perhaps being TRBD1 or TRBD2 (5 bases each). The CDR3 contains 14 residues. The germline V gene encodes CDR1 LNHDA and CDR2 SQIVND (reference sequence). Trimming pared 10 bases from V and 3 bases from J, leaving 19 bases between. The CDR3 protein is CANSRESIYYEQYV. The CDR3 nucleotides read TGTGCCAACTCCAGGGAGAGTATATACTACGAGCAGTACGTC.

This chain links TRBV4-1 with TRBJ2-2; D is uncertain. Per germline, CDR1 MGHRA and CDR2 YSYEKL. This CDR3 is 15 amino acids long. Trimming removed 0 bases at V and 7 bases at J, with 12 bases between. The CDR3 sequence is CASSQDWNRGGELFF. The CDR3 coding sequence is TGCGCCAGCAGCCAAGATTGGAACCGCGGCGGGGAGCTGTTTTTT.

The chain carries TRBV5-6 and TRBJ1-2, with no clear D. CDR1 is SGHDT, CDR2 YYEEEE, per germline. V was pared by 2 bases and J by 7 bases, with 12 bases between. CDR3 length: 13 residues. The CDR3 sequence: CASSLGQVPGYTF. The CDR3, as DNA: TGTGCCAGCAGCTTAGGTCAGGTCCCTGGCTACACCTTC.

CDR3 DNA sequence: TGTGCCAGCAGTGAACAGGGGCGGTTGAGTGAGCAGTTCTTC. It encodes CASSEQGRLSEQFF. The rearrangement links TRBV6-1 to TRBJ2-1, with TRBD1 as a possible D gene (6 bases). The CDR3 is 14 amino acids. Germline CDR1 is MNHNS and CDR2 is SASEGT. V lost 2 bases, J lost 9 bases, and 14 bases lay in between.

This chain connects TRBV6-5 to TRBJ1-1; D remains ambiguous. Trimming took off 7 bases at V and 1 base at J, with 10 bases between the two ends. CDR3 length: 13 amino acids. Germline CDR1 reads MNHEY; CDR2 reads SVGAGI. CDR3 residues: CASTHARNTEAFF. DNA of the CDR3: TGTGCCAGCACCCACGCACGGAACACTGAAGCTTTCTTT.

J is TRBJ2-1 and V is TRBV5-6; D remains unclear. The CDR3 runs 15 residues. The germline CDR1 and CDR2 sequences are SGHDT and YYEEEE. The V end was cut by 2 bases, the J end by 6 bases, with 15 bases between. As DNA, the CDR3 is TGTGCCAGCAGCTTAGGGCCGAACGGCGTCAATGAGCAGTTCTTC. Its protein product is CASSLGPNGVNEQFF.

This clone is a singleton in its sample. The gene calls are TRBV27 and TRBJ2-2; D is undetermined. The V gene lost 3 bases and the J gene lost 2 bases, with 13 bases spanning the gap. The CDR3 is made up of 16 amino acids. CDR1 and CDR2 (germline): MNHEY, SMNVEV (reference sequence). In DNA form, the CDR3 reads TGTGCCAGCAGTTTGGTCGCAGTTACAAACACCGGGGAGCTGTTTTTT. It encodes CASSLVAVTNTGELFF.

The chain recombines TRBV7-8 with TRBJ2-1; maybe TRBD2 (6 bases). Germline V gene lookup returns CDR1 SGHVS and CDR2 FQNEAQ. CDR3 size: 15 residues. V was cut by 5 bases and J by 7 bases, with 18 bases left in between. The CDR3 DNA is TGTGCCAGCAGCCTAACGACTAGTTCCCCTAATGAGCAGTTCTTC. As protein: CASSLTTSSPNEQFF.

This chain uses TRBV27 with TRBJ2-5, with unresolved D. Trimming pared 4 bases from V and 5 bases from J, leaving 5 bases between. The CDR3 consists of 11 residues. The germline CDR1 and CDR2 sequences are MNHEY and SMNVEV (reference sequence). The CDR3 here is CASSYRETQYF. CDR3 nucleotide sequence: TGTGCCAGCAGTTACCGGGAGACCCAGTACTTC.

The CDR3 sequence: CASSQGPRQPQHF. The CDR3 DNA reads as TGTGCCAGCAGCCAAGGCCCCCGACAGCCCCAGCATTTT. The chain uses TRBV3-1 (or the pseudogene TRBV3-2) and TRBJ1-5; no reliable D call. Trimming stripped 1 base from V and 7 bases from J, with 8 bases between. Germline CDR1 LGHDT, CDR2 YNNKEL (reference sequence). The CDR3 covers 13 residues.

The chain joins TRBV4-1 to TRBJ2-5, with D uncertain. CDR3 length: 15 amino acids. Trimming pared 3 bases from V and 2 bases from J, leaving 13 bases between. CDR1 is MGHRA, CDR2 YSYEKL, per germline. The CDR3 region is CASSQAPTPQETQYF. Written as DNA, the CDR3 is TGCGCCAGCAGCCAGGCCCCCACGCCGCAAGAGACCCAGTACTTC.

The chain carries TRBV7-9 and TRBJ1-5; tentative D call: TRBD1 (5 bases). Trimming took 1 base from V and 6 from J, leaving 7 bases between them. CDR1 is SEHNR and CDR2 is FQNEAQ in the germline V gene (reference sequence). The CDR3 spans 13 residues. CDR3 in amino acids: CASSLDRTQPQHF. In DNA, the CDR3 is TGTGCCAGCAGCTTAGACAGGACTCAGCCCCAGCATTTT.

CDR3 in amino acids: CASSWDMKTQYF. Here the CDR3 DNA reads TGTGCCAGCAGTTGGGACATGAAGACCCAGTACTTC. This sequence joins TRBV7-2 and TRBJ2-5, with TRBD1 as a possible D gene (6 bases). The V gene lost 6 bases and the J gene lost 6 bases, with 11 bases spanning the gap. CDR1 and CDR2 from the germline V gene are SGHTA and FQGNSA. This CDR3 has 12 amino acids.

The V gene is TRBV6-1, the J gene TRBJ2-7; the D is unclear. Germline lookup yields CDR1 MNHNS and CDR2 SASEGT. V gave up 2 bases and J gave up 4 bases, with 15 bases separating them. CDR3 length: 15 residues. The DNA for the CDR3 is TGTGCCAGCAGTGAAACAAATTGGGCCCCATACGAGCAGTACTTC. This encodes CASSETNWAPYEQYF.

This rearrangement joins TRBV5-5 to TRBJ1-4; possible D gene TRBD1, 5 bases. This CDR3 comprises 18 residues. Germline V gene lookup returns CDR1 SGHKS and CDR2 YYEKEE (reference sequence). V lost 3 bases to trimming and J lost 6 bases, with 24 bases between them. The CDR3 DNA reads as TGTGCCAGCAGCTCCCCCCATTCCGGGACGGGGAGTTATGAAAAACTGTTTTTT. Amino acids: CASSSPHSGTGSYEKLFF.

V is TRBV4-2 and J is TRBJ2-2, with unresolved D. In germline, CDR1 is LGHNA, CDR2 YNFKEQ. The V end lost 0 bases, the J end lost 6 bases, and 11 bases lay between the germline ends. This CDR3 has 15 amino acids. The CDR3 is CASSQDSSWSGELFF. The CDR3 nucleotides are TGTGCCAGCAGCCAAGATTCTAGTTGGTCCGGGGAGCTGTTTTTT.

V is TRBV9 and J is TRBJ2-7; D is ambiguous. The CDR3 loop spans 15 amino acids. Germline loops: CDR1 SGDLS, CDR2 YYNGEE. V was pared by 0 bases and J by 0 bases, with 10 bases between. In nucleotides, the CDR3 is TGTGCCAGCAGCGTAGCTTGGACGGACTCCTACGAGCAGTACTTC. Translated: CASSVAWTDSYEQYF.

This chain connects TRBV3-1 (or the pseudogene TRBV3-2) to TRBJ2-2; D is uncertain. The CDR3 runs 13 residues. Germline lookup yields CDR1 LGHDT and CDR2 YNNKEL (reference sequence). V was clipped by 3 bases and J by 2 bases, with 4 bases between them. CDR3 protein: CASSHLNTGELFF. CDR3 nucleotide sequence: TGTGCCAGCAGCCATCTTAACACCGGGGAGCTGTTTTTT.

The chain uses TRBV4-3 and TRBJ2-7, with 9 bases matching TRBD1. CDR1 and CDR2 (germline): LGHNA, YSLEER. V shed 0 bases, J shed 1 base, and the junction held 13 bases outside the gene matches. CDR3 length equals 19 residues. The DNA of the CDR3 is TGCGCCAGCAGCCAAGATTATATCCGGGGACAGGGTCTTTCCTACGAGCAGTACTTC. Translating gives CASSQDYIRGQGLSYEQYF.

The chain combines TRBV6-6 with TRBJ1-2, with TRBD1 matching over 7 bases. Unmatched junction bases numbered 10, after V lost 6 bases and J lost 6 bases. The CDR3 has 14 residues. Germline CDR1 MNHNY, CDR2 SVGAGI (reference sequence). The DNA for the CDR3 is TGTGCCAGCAGCGGCCAGACAGGGTTTGATGGCTACACCTTC. It encodes CASSGQTGFDGYTF.

The chain is built from TRBV7-9 and TRBJ1-6; 7 bases match TRBD1. The CDR3 has 15 residues. The J segment lost 8 bases and the V segment lost 0 bases, leaving 4 bases of the junction unmatched. Germline assignment: CDR1 SEHNR and CDR2 FQNEAQ (reference sequence). As DNA, the CDR3 is TGTGCCAGCAGCTTAGCACAGGGGAGTCATTCACCCCTCCACTTT. Protein product: CASSLAQGSHSPLHF.